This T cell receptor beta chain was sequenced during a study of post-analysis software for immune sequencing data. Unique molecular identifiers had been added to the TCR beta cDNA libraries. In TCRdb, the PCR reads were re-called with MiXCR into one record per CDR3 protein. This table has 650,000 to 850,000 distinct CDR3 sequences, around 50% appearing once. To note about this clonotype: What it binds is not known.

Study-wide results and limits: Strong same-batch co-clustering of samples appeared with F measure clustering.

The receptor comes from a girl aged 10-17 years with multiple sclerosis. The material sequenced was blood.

The CDR3: CSARAGPPHHEQYF. The CDR3 DNA sequence: TGCAGTGCTAGAGCCGGGCCCCCGCACCACGAGCAGTACTTC. V usage is TRBV20-1 and J usage is TRBJ2-7, with D unclear. The germline V gene encodes CDR1 DFQATT and CDR2 SNEGSKA (reference sequence). The length of the CDR3 is 14 residues. The V gene lost 1 base and the J gene lost 5 bases, with 15 bases spanning the gap.